These 19 T cell receptor beta chains were sequenced from one sample in a study of T cells in Graves' hyperthyroidism and ophthalmopathy. From RNA transcripts, TCR beta CDR3 regions were amplified. The HTBI set primed first-round TCR CDR3 RT-PCR. Using its own MiXCR run on the multiplex PCR reads, TCRdb lists one record per CDR3 protein. The data hold around 350,000 distinct CDR3 sequences, with about a sixth observed a single time. Sequencing was performed on blood. These TCRs come from a woman in her late teens or twenties with Graves' hyperthyroidism that later progressed to Graves' ophthalmopathy.

The chain combines TRBV6-5 with TRBJ1-4, with D possibly being TRBD1 (5 bases). Germline V gives CDR1 MNHEY, CDR2 SVGAGI. Trimming stripped 2 bases from V and 1 base from J, with 11 bases between. The CDR3 has 16 residues. This CDR3 is CASSYGGPITNEKLFF. DNA of the CDR3: TGTGCCAGCAGTTACGGGGGACCAATAACTAATGAAAAACTGTTTTTT.

The rearrangement uses TRBV20-1 and TRBJ2-3; maybe TRBD1 (5 bases). CDR1 is DFQATT and CDR2 is SNEGSKA in the germline V gene (reference sequence). The V and J ends lost 8 bases and 4 bases respectively, with 19 bases between them. This CDR3 has 14 residues. This CDR3 is CSPLEGVNSDTQYF. The CDR3, as DNA: TGCAGTCCCCTGGAAGGGGTGAATTCAGATACGCAGTATTTT.

In its sample, this clonotype was seen a few times. The chain couples TRBV27 to TRBJ1-5; 7 nucleotides match TRBD1. V gave up 6 bases and J gave up 0 bases; unmatched junction bases: 5. The CDR3 has 15 amino acids. CDR1 MNHEY and CDR2 SMNVEV come from the germline V gene (reference sequence). CDR3 loop: CASRGTGVSNQPQHF. Here the CDR3 DNA reads TGTGCCAGCAGGGGAACAGGGGTTAGCAATCAGCCCCAGCATTTT.

This chain uses TRBV11-2 with TRBJ2-1; D not certain. The germline V and J ends were trimmed by 1 base and 8 bases, with 9 bases remaining between them. The CDR3 has 13 residues. Germline V gene lookup returns CDR1 SGHAT and CDR2 FQNNGV. The CDR3 protein is CASSLGRQDEQFF. CDR3 sequence (DNA): TGTGCCAGCAGCTTAGGACGCCAGGATGAGCAGTTCTTC.

As DNA, the CDR3 is TGTGCCACCAGCTTACTCGGAGAGACCCAGTACTTC. Its protein is CATSLLGETQYF. The V call is TRBV15, the J call TRBJ2-5; D gene uncertain. V gave up 5 bases and J gave up 4 bases, with 8 bases separating them. The CDR3 consists of 12 residues. Germline lookup yields CDR1 LNHNV and CDR2 YYDKDF (reference sequence).

This chain links TRBV20-1 with TRBJ1-1; D not resolved. The germline gives CDR1 DFQATT, CDR2 SNEGSKA (reference sequence). The CDR3 loop spans 11 amino acids. The V gene lost 1 base and the J gene lost 4 bases, with 4 bases spanning the gap. Here the CDR3 DNA reads TGCAGTGCTAGAGTATCCACTGAAGCTTTCTTT. It specifies CSARVSTEAFF.

Of note for this clonotype: The junction departs from germline at one end; a sequencing error may be responsible. This chain connects TRBV2 to TRBJ2-1, with a tentative D call TRBD2 (6 bases). Germline V lookup: CDR1 SNHLY, CDR2 FYNNEI. The CDR3 spans 18 residues. CDR3 bases: TGTGCCACCAGTGCCTCGGGACTCCAAAACGCCCAGTACAATGAGCAGTTCTTC. Encoded protein: CATSASGLQNAQYNEQFF.

This clonotype was recorded at least ten times. The chain recombines TRBV10-3 with TRBJ2-1; 11 nucleotides agree with TRBD2. This CDR3 has 15 residues. Germline CDR1 ENHRY, CDR2 SYGVKD. V was clipped by 8 bases and J by 2 bases; unmatched bases: 5. The CDR3 region has the DNA TGTGCCATCGGGGCGGGACTAGCGGCCTACAATGAGCAGTTCTTC. Its protein is CAIGAGLAAYNEQFF.

This clonotype was detected many times. The chain couples TRBV27 to TRBJ2-7, with D tentatively TRBD2 (6 bases). Germline V gene data show CDR1 as MNHEY and CDR2 as SMNVEV (reference sequence). V lost 4 bases to trimming and J lost 0 bases, with 16 bases between them. The CDR3 length is 16 residues. CDR3: CASSWSGGRHSYEQYF. CDR3 nucleotide sequence: TGTGCCAGCAGTTGGTCAGGAGGGCGTCACTCCTACGAGCAGTACTTC.

The sample holds a few counts of this clonotype. The V gene is TRBV19, the J gene TRBJ2-7; D might be TRBD1 (6 bases). The germline CDR1 and CDR2 sequences are LNHDA and SQIVND (reference sequence). The germline V and J ends were trimmed by 5 bases and 8 bases, with 19 bases remaining between them. The CDR3 runs 14 residues. The CDR3 loop reads CASSDRDNAPKQYF. The DNA of the CDR3 is TGTGCCAGTAGTGACCGGGACAACGCTCCCAAGCAGTACTTC.

As DNA, the CDR3 is TGTGCCAGCAGCCCCGTAGCGGGAGACGAGCAGTACTTC. Its protein product is CASSPVAGDEQYF. The chain recombines TRBV11-1 with TRBJ2-7, with 9 bases aligning to TRBD2. The CDR3 spans 13 residues. With V trimmed by 5 bases and J by 5 bases, 4 bases remained unmatched. The germline V gene has CDR1 SGHAT and CDR2 FQDESV (reference sequence).

This clonotype was seen at least ten times. V usage is TRBV2 and J usage is TRBJ2-7; D uncertain. The V gene's germline CDR1 is SNHLY and CDR2 FYNNEI. This CDR3 region has 13 residues. Trimming pared 0 bases from V and 5 bases from J, leaving 8 bases between. As DNA, the CDR3 is TGTGCCAGCAGTGAAGCCTCCCGGGACGAGCAGTACTTC. Its protein product is CASSEASRDEQYF.

About this clonotype: A much more abundant neighbour one base away suggests this may be a read error. The chain links TRBV20-1 to TRBJ1-5; D is perhaps TRBD1 (6 bases). Between the trimmed V and J ends, which lost 1 base and 2 bases, there was a span of 12 bases. CDR3 length: 15 residues. CDR1 is DFQATT and CDR2 is SNEGSKA in the germline V gene (reference sequence). The CDR3 coding sequence is TGCAGTGCTAGAGGGGGAAGGGGGGGCAATCAGCCCCAGCATTTT. Protein sequence: CSARGGRGGNQPQHF.

V usage is TRBV10-1 and J usage is TRBJ2-5; possible D gene TRBD2, 5 bases. This CDR3 contains 14 residues. Per the germline V gene, CDR1 is WNHNN and CDR2 is SYGVQD (reference sequence). Trimming took 0 bases from V and 5 from J, leaving 10 bases between them. DNA for the CDR3: TGCGCCAGCAGTGAGTCCATCGGGGTTGAGACCCAGTACTTC. This codes for CASSESIGVETQYF.

The rearrangement links TRBV7-9 to TRBJ1-2; 8 bases are shared with TRBD1. CDR1 is SEHNR and CDR2 is FQNEAQ in the germline V gene (reference sequence). This CDR3 comprises 16 residues. The J segment lost 6 bases and the V segment lost 1 base, leaving 10 bases of the junction unmatched. The CDR3 DNA follows: TGTGCCAGCAGCTTAGGGGAAGGACAGGGAAACGATGGCTACACCTTC. Translated, it gives CASSLGEGQGNDGYTF.

The CDR3 DNA sequence: TGTGCCAGTAGTTTCCGGACAGGGCGGGAGCAGTACTTC. Translation: CASSFRTGREQYF. The V and J genes are TRBV19 and TRBJ2-7; TRBD1 aligns across 8 bases. The CDR3 sequence is 13 residues long. CDR1 is LNHDA and CDR2 is SQIVND in the germline V gene (reference sequence). V trimming: 5 bases; J trimming: 7 bases; junction bases outside the gene matches: 7.

J is TRBJ1-1 and V is TRBV19; D unresolved. The CDR3 is 13 amino acids. CDR1 and CDR2 from the germline V gene are LNHDA and SQIVND (reference sequence). V lost 7 bases and J 1 base, leaving 10 bases between the germline ends. CDR3: CASNWVPNTEAFF. The CDR3 DNA sequence: TGTGCCAGTAATTGGGTTCCGAACACTGAAGCTTTCTTT.

This clonotype was detected ten times or more. The V call is TRBV5-1, the J call TRBJ2-1, with D tentatively TRBD2 (5 bases). There are 13 residues in the CDR3. The germline V gene has CDR1 SGHRS and CDR2 YFSETQ. The V end was cut by 0 bases, the J end by 10 bases, with 11 bases between. CDR3 nucleotide sequence: TGCGCCAGCAGCTTGGGCCTAGCCTGGGAGCAGTTCTTC. Amino acid sequence: CASSLGLAWEQFF.

This clonotype was detected only a few times. The CDR3 is CASSVAQGKAYGYTF. The CDR3 nucleotides read TGTGCCAGCAGCGTTGCCCAGGGAAAGGCCTATGGCTACACCTTC. J is TRBJ1-2 and V is TRBV9, with a tentative D call TRBD1 (5 bases). The CDR3 is 15 amino acids. CDR1 and CDR2 (germline): SGDLS, YYNGEE. Trimming removed 2 bases from V and 4 bases from J, with 15 bases in between.